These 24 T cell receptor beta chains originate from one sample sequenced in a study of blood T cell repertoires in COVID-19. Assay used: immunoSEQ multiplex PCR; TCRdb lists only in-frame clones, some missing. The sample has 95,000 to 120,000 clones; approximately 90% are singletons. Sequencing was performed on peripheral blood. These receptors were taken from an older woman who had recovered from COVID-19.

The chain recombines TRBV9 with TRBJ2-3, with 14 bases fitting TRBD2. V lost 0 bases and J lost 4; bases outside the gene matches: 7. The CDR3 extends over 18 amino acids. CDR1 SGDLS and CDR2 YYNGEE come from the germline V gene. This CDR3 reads CASSVGVGTSGSSDTQYF. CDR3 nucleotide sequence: TGTGCCAGCAGCGTAGGCGTGGGGACTAGCGGGAGCTCAGATACGCAGTATTTT.

CDR3 sequence reads: CASSSTGAAYGYTF. In nucleotides, the CDR3 is TGTGCCAGTAGTTCGACGGGAGCCGCCTATGGCTACACCTTC. The chain couples TRBV19 to TRBJ1-2; D unclear. The CDR3 loop spans 14 amino acids. Trimming took 5 bases from V and 4 from J, leaving 14 bases between them. Germline lookup yields CDR1 LNHDA and CDR2 SQIVND (reference sequence).

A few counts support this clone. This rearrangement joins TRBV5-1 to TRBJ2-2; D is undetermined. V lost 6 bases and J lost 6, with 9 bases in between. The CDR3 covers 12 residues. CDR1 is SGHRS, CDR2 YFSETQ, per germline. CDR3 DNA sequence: TGCGCCAGCAAAGAGCCGGCCGGGGAGCTGTTTTTT. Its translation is CASKEPAGELFF.

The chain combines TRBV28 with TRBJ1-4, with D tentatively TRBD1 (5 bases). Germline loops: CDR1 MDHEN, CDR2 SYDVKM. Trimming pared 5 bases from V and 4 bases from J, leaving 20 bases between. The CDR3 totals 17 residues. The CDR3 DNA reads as TGTGCCAGCAGTGAACCCCTCGGGGGTGGAATTAATGAAAAACTGTTTTTT. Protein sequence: CASSEPLGGGINEKLFF. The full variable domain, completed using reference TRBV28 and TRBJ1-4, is DVKVTQSSRYLVKRTGEKVFLECVQDMDHENMFWYRQDPGLGLRLIYFSYDVKMKEKGDIPEGYSVSREKKERFSLILESASTNQTSMYLCASSEPLGGGINEKLFFGSGTQLSVL.

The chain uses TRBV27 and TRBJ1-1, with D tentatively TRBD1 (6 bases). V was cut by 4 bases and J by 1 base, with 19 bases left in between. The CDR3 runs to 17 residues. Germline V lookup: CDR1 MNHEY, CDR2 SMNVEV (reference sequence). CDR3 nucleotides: TGTGCCAGCAGTTCTTTAGGGGGGAGGGTAAGGAACACTGAAGCTTTCTTT. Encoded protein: CASSSLGGRVRNTEAFF.

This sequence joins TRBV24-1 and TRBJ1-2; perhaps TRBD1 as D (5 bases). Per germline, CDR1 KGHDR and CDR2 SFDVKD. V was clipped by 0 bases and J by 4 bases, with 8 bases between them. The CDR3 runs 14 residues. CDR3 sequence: CATSDLGQTYGYTF. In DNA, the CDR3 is TGTGCCACCAGTGATTTGGGACAAACCTATGGCTACACCTTC.

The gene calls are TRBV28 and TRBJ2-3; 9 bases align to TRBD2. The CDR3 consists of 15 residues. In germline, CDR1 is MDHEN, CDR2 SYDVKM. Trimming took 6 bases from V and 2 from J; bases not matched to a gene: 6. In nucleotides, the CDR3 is TGTGCCAGCAGCCCTAGCGGGGTGGTCACAGATACGCAGTATTTT. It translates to CASSPSGVVTDTQYF.

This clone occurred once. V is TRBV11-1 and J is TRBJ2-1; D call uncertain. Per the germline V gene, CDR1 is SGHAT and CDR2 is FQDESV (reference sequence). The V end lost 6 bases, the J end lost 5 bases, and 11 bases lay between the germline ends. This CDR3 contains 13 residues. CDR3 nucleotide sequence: TGTGCCAGCAGAAATGAACTACACAATGAGCAGTTCTTC. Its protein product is CASRNELHNEQFF.

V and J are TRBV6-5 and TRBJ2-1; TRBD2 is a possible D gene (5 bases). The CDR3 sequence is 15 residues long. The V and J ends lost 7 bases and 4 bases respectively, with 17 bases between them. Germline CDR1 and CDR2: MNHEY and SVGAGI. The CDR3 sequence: CASKTYGVGYNEQFF. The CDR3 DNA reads TGTGCCAGCAAAACCTACGGGGTGGGGTACAATGAGCAGTTCTTC.

This CDR3 is CASSLGGRPPGELFF. In DNA, the CDR3 is TGTGCCAGCAGCTTAGGCGGGAGACCTCCCGGGGAGCTGTTTTTT. The chain combines TRBV11-3 with TRBJ2-2; 7 bases are a match to TRBD2. The CDR3 sequence is 15 residues long. Germline loops: CDR1 SGHNT, CDR2 YENEEA. Trimming at V came to 1 base and at J to 6 bases, leaving 5 bases not matched to a gene.

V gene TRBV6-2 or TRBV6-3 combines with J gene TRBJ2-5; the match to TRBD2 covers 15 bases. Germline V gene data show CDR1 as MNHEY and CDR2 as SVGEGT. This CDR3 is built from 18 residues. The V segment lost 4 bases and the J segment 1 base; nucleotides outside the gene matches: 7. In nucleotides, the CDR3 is TGTGCCAGCAGTTCCGGACTAGCGGGAGGGATATTCCAAGAGACCCAGTACTTC. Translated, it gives CASSSGLAGGIFQETQYF.

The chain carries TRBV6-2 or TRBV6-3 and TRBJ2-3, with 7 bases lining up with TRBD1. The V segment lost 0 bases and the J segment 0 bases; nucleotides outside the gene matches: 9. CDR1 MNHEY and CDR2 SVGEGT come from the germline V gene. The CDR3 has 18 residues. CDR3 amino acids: CASSYSKTGKESTDTQYF. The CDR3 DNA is TGTGCCAGCAGTTACTCAAAGACAGGGAAAGAAAGCACAGATACGCAGTATTTT.

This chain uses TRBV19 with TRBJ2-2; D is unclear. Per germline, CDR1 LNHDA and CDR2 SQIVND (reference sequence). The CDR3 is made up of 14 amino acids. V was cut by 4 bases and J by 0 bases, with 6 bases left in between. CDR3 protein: CASSNLPNTGELFF. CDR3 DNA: TGTGCCAGTAGTAATCTCCCGAACACCGGGGAGCTGTTTTTT.

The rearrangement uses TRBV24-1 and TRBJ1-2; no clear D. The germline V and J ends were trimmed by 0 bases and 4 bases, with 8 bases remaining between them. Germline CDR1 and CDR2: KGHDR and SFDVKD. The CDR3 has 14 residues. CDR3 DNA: TGTGCCACCAGTGATTTGGGAGAGGGCTATGGCTACACCTTC. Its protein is CATSDLGEGYGYTF.

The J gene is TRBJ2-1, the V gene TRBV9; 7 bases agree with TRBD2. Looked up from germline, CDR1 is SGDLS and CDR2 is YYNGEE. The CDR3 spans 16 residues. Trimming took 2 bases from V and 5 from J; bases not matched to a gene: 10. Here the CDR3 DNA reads TGTGCCAGCAGCGTCTTGACTAGCCTGACACACAATGAGCAGTTCTTC. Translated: CASSVLTSLTHNEQFF. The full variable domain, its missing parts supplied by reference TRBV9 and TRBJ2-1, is DSGVTQTPKHLITATGQRVTLRCSPRSGDLSVYWYQQSLDQGLQFLIQYYNGEERAKGNILERFSAQQFPDLHSELNLSSLELGDSALYFCASSVLTSLTHNEQFFGPGTRLTVL.

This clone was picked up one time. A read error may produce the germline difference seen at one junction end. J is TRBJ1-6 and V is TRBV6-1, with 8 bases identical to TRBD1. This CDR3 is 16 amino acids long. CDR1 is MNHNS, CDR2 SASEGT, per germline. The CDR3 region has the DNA TGTGCCAGCAGCGAAGGGTTAGACAGGGGCTATTCACCCCTCCACTTT. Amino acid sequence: CASSEGLDRGYSPLHF.

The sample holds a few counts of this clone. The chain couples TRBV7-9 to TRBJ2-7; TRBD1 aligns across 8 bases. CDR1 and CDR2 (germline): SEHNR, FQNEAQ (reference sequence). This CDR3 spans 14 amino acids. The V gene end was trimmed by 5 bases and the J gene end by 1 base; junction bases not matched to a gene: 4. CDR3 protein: CASSHRDRSYEQYF. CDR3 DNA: TGTGCCAGCAGCCACCGGGACAGGTCCTACGAGCAGTACTTC.

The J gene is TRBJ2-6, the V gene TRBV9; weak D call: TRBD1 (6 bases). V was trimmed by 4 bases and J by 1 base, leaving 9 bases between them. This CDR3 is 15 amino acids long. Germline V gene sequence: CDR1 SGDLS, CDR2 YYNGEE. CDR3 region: CASSITGSGANVLTF. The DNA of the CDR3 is TGTGCCAGCAGCATTACAGGGTCTGGGGCCAACGTCCTGACTTTC.

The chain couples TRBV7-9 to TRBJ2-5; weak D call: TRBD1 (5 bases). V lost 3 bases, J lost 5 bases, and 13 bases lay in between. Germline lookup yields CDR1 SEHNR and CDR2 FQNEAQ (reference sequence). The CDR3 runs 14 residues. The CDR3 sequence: CASSFRIQGETQYF. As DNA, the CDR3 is TGTGCCAGCAGCTTCCGTATCCAGGGCGAGACCCAGTACTTC.

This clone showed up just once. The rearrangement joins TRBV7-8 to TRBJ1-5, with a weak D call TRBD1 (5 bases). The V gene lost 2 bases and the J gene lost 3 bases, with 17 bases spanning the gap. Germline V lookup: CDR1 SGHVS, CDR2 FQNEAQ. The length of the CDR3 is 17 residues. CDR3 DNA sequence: TGTGCCAGCAGCTTAAACTCCCCAGGGTGGGACAATCAGCCCCAGCATTTT. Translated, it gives CASSLNSPGWDNQPQHF.

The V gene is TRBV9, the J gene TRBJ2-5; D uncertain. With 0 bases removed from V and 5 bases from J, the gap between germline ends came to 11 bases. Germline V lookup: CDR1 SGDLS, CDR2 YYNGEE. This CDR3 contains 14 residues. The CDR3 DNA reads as TGTGCCAGCAGCGTAGGTCTGAGTCTGGAGACCCAGTACTTC. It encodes CASSVGLSLETQYF.

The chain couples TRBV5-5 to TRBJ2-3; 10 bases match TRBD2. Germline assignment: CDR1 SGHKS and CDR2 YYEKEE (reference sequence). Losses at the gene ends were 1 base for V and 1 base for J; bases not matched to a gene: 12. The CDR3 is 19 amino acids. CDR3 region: CASSLWLAGASWGTDTQYF. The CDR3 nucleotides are TGTGCCAGCAGCTTGTGGCTAGCGGGAGCGAGCTGGGGCACAGATACGCAGTATTTT.

The CDR3 DNA sequence: TGTGCCAGTAGTAAAGGCGGGAGGGCCATCGGAGAGACCCAGTACTTC. This encodes CASSKGGRAIGETQYF. V gene TRBV19 combines with J gene TRBJ2-5; 9 bases map to TRBD2. The CDR3 runs to 16 residues. The V gene end was trimmed by 4 bases and the J gene end by 4 bases; junction bases not matched to a gene: 10. Germline assignment: CDR1 LNHDA and CDR2 SQIVND (reference sequence).

The DNA for the CDR3 is TGTGCCAGCAGCGTAGGGACAGTCTACAATGAGCAGTTCTTC. Translating gives CASSVGTVYNEQFF. The rearrangement joins TRBV9 to TRBJ2-1; maybe TRBD1 (6 bases). Germline values: CDR1 SGDLS, CDR2 YYNGEE. Between the trimmed V and J ends, which lost 0 bases and 3 bases, there was a span of 7 bases. This CDR3 spans 14 amino acids.